This T cell receptor (beta chain) was recorded in a study of control samples from healthy donors and cancer patients. Some clones are missing from TCRdb's copy, which holds only in-frame ones; the method was immunoSEQ multiplex PCR. The sample carries around 80,000 clones, about 88% recorded once. The CDR3 totals 14 residues. Trimming stripped 8 bases from V and 0 bases from J, with 11 bases between. Per germline, CDR1 ENHRY and CDR2 SYGVKD. This chain connects TRBV10-3 to TRBJ1-5; no clear D gene. The receptor was isolated from a woman between 45 and 60 years old in good health. Source material: blood. The CDR3 region is CAISGSYSNQPQHF. In DNA form, the CDR3 reads TGTGCCATCTCAGGAAGTTATAGCAATCAGCCCCAGCATTTT.